The 18 T cell receptor beta chains below come from one sample, sequenced in a study of blood T cell repertoires in COVID-19. Sequenced by immunoSEQ multiplex PCR; TCRdb stores in-frame clones only, minus some. The sample holds tens of thousands of clones, more than 60% seen once. Specimen: peripheral blood. The receptors derive from a woman of 80 years or more with active or convalescent COVID-19.

The CDR3 bases are TGTGCCAGTAGCCTCCAGGGGGAAGTCTACGAGCAGTACTTC. Translating gives CASSLQGEVYEQYF. The chain carries TRBV19 and TRBJ2-7; TRBD1 matches at 7 bases. The CDR3 sequence is 14 residues long. The V segment lost 6 bases and the J segment 3 bases; nucleotides outside the gene matches: 8. In germline, CDR1 is LNHDA, CDR2 SQIVND (reference sequence).

The chain carries TRBV29-1 and TRBJ1-1; TRBD1 agrees at 7 bases. Germline V lookup: CDR1 SQVTM, CDR2 ANQGSEA. This CDR3 spans 14 amino acids. The V segment lost 7 bases and the J segment 1 base; nucleotides outside the gene matches: 9. The CDR3 protein is CSGVNRQGNTEAFF. For the CDR3, the DNA is TGCAGCGGCGTAAATCGACAGGGGAACACTGAAGCTTTCTTT.

This clone has only one observation. The chain recombines TRBV6-2 or TRBV6-3 with TRBJ2-7, with D possibly matching TRBD1 (6 bases). Germline CDR1 reads MNHEY; CDR2 reads SVGEGT. V lost 2 bases to trimming and J lost 1 base, with 9 bases between them. The CDR3 is made up of 14 amino acids. CDR3 nucleotide sequence: TGTGCCAGCAGTTACATCGGGACATCCTACGAGCAGTACTTC. Its translation: CASSYIGTSYEQYF.

The chain recombines TRBV2 with TRBJ1-3; TRBD1 matches at 9 bases. CDR1 SNHLY and CDR2 FYNNEI come from the germline V gene. This CDR3 has 15 amino acids. V lost 7 bases to trimming and J lost 5 bases; unmatched junction nucleotides: 9. The CDR3, as DNA: TGTGCCAGCAAGTTCGGGGACAGGGATAGAAACACCATATATTTT. The encoded protein is CASKFGDRDRNTIYF.

This chain links TRBV6-2 or TRBV6-3 with TRBJ1-6; D perhaps matches TRBD1 (6 bases). V lost 2 bases and J 8 bases, leaving 10 bases between the germline ends. The CDR3 is 14 amino acids. Germline V lookup: CDR1 MNHEY, CDR2 SVGEGT. The CDR3 spells CASSYGDNYSPLHF. The CDR3 DNA is TGTGCCAGCAGTTACGGGGACAATTATTCACCCCTCCACTTT.

This clone was recorded a few times. The V call is TRBV2, the J call TRBJ2-1; 7 nucleotides align to TRBD2. This CDR3 region has 14 residues. Germline V gives CDR1 SNHLY, CDR2 FYNNEI. V shed 4 bases, J shed 3 bases, and the junction held 3 bases outside the gene matches. In DNA, the CDR3 is TGTGCCAGCAGTGGGGAGGGTTTCTACAATGAGCAGTTCTTC. Its protein is CASSGEGFYNEQFF.

This chain uses TRBV20-1 with TRBJ1-4; D gene ambiguous. Germline V gives CDR1 DFQATT, CDR2 SNEGSKA (reference sequence). The CDR3 is 15 residues long. Trimming left V 3 bases short and J 5 bases short, with 16 bases between. CDR3 DNA: TGCAGTGCTAGTATAGCGGGTGGGCAGAATGAAAAACTGTTTTTT. This encodes CSASIAGGQNEKLFF.

This clone has more than one count but fewer than ten. The rearrangement uses TRBV24-1 and TRBJ2-1; a weak D match, TRBD2 (6 bases). The germline CDR1 and CDR2 sequences are KGHDR and SFDVKD. This CDR3 is built from 13 residues. Deletions cut 3 bases from V and 10 bases from J, with 12 bases between. CDR3 in amino acids: CATSDVGLREQFF. The CDR3 DNA sequence: TGTGCCACCAGTGATGTGGGACTGCGAGAGCAGTTCTTC.

The chain combines TRBV6-4 with TRBJ2-1, with 14 bases that match TRBD2. The CDR3 totals 15 residues. Germline CDR1 is MRHNA and CDR2 is SNTAGT. V lost 6 bases to trimming and J lost 8 bases; unmatched junction nucleotides: 6. CDR3 DNA: TGTGCCAGCAGCCTGACTAGCGGGGGGGAACATGAGCAGTTCTTC. It is translated as CASSLTSGGEHEQFF.

This clone was found a few times. The J gene is TRBJ1-6, the V gene TRBV7-9; tentatively, D is TRBD1 (5 bases). The CDR3 loop spans 15 amino acids. The V gene's germline CDR1 is SEHNR and CDR2 FQNEAQ (reference sequence). Trimming stripped 3 bases from V and 6 bases from J, with 12 bases between. DNA for the CDR3: TGTGCCAGCAGCTTCGGCCAGGGTGGTAATTCACCCCTCCACTTT. It specifies CASSFGQGGNSPLHF.

The CDR3 nucleotides read TGTGCCAGCAGCCCCGGGACTAGCGGTGCGGAGCAGTACTTC. Its protein is CASSPGTSGAEQYF. V usage is TRBV5-4 and J usage is TRBJ2-7; 11 positions agree with TRBD2. With V trimmed by 4 bases and J by 7 bases, 7 bases remained unmatched. Germline loops: CDR1 SGHNT, CDR2 YYREEE (reference sequence). This CDR3 is 14 amino acids long.

The chain employs TRBV5-1 and TRBJ2-7, with D perhaps TRBD2 (6 bases). This CDR3 is built from 14 residues. CDR1 is SGHRS, CDR2 YFSETQ, per germline. The V gene lost 0 bases and the J gene lost 5 bases, with 12 bases spanning the gap. The CDR3 nucleotides are TGCGCCAGCAGCTTGGCCTCGGGGGTGGACGAGCAGTACTTC. Translating it yields CASSLASGVDEQYF.

The chain is built from TRBV3-1 (or the pseudogene TRBV3-2) and TRBJ2-5; 16 positions agree with TRBD2. This CDR3 has 17 residues. CDR1 LGHDT and CDR2 YNNKEL come from the germline V gene (reference sequence). The V gene end was trimmed by 0 bases and the J gene end by 2 bases; junction bases not matched to a gene: 0. The CDR3 reads CASSQEGLAGGQETQYF. CDR3 nucleotide sequence: TGTGCCAGCAGCCAAGAGGGACTAGCGGGGGGGCAAGAGACCCAGTACTTC.

The V gene is TRBV20-1, the J gene TRBJ1-1; D is possibly TRBD1 (6 bases). The CDR3 runs to 14 residues. V was shortened by 3 bases and J by 4 bases, with 15 bases between the two germline ends. Germline V lookup: CDR1 DFQATT, CDR2 SNEGSKA (reference sequence). As DNA, the CDR3 is TGCAGTGCTAGTTCCCTTAACAGGGCCACTGAAGCTTTCTTT. Its protein is CSASSLNRATEAFF.

This chain connects TRBV14 to TRBJ2-3; D gene ambiguous. The germline V gene encodes CDR1 SGHDN and CDR2 FVKESK. V lost 6 bases and J lost 3, with 16 bases in between. The CDR3 totals 15 residues. The CDR3 DNA reads as TGTGCCAGCAGTCGAAGACACTCTCGGACAGATACGCAGTATTTT. This translates into CASSRRHSRTDTQYF.

The rearrangement links TRBV10-3 to TRBJ2-3; unclear D gene. Germline V CDR1 and CDR2: ENHRY, SYGVKD. The CDR3 has 13 amino acids. Trimming took 5 bases from V and 6 from J, leaving 12 bases between them. CDR3 DNA sequence: TGTGCCATCAGTCAGGATGTCGTGGATACGCAGTATTTT. The encoded protein is CAISQDVVDTQYF.

V is TRBV7-2 and J is TRBJ1-1; D is unclear. Germline V gene sequence: CDR1 SGHTA, CDR2 FQGNSA. The CDR3 sequence is 14 residues long. Trimming shortened V by 1 base and J by 1 base, and 7 bases separated the two germline ends. CDR3 in DNA: TGTGCCAGCAGCTTAGTCACTTCGAACACTGAAGCTTTCTTT. Translated: CASSLVTSNTEAFF.

The chain recombines TRBV5-8 with TRBJ1-1, with D possibly matching TRBD1 (6 bases). V was pared by 0 bases and J by 0 bases, with 6 bases between. The CDR3 loop spans 14 amino acids. Germline lookup yields CDR1 SGHTS and CDR2 YDEGEE. The CDR3 DNA is TGTGCCAGCAGCTTGGAGGGGGTGAACACTGAAGCTTTCTTT. Residues: CASSLEGVNTEAFF.